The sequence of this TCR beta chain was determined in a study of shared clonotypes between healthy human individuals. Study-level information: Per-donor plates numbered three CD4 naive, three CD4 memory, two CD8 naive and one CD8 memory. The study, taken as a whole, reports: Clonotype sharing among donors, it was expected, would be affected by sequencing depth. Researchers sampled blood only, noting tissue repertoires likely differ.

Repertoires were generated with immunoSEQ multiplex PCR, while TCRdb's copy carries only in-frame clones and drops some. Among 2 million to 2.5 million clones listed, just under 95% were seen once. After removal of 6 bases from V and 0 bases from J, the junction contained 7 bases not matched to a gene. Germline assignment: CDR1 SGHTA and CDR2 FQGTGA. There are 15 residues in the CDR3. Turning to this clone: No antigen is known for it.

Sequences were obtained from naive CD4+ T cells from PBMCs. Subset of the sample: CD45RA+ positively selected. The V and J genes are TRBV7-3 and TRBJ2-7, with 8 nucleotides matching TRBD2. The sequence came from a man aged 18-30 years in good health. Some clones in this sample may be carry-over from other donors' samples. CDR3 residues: CASRRERGTSYEQYF. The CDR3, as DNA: TGTGCCAGCAGGAGGGAGCGGGGGACCTCCTACGAGCAGTACTTC.